Included here is one T cell receptor (beta chain) sequence, with context. Its antigen is still unknown. This entry is derived from a study of long-term antiretroviral therapy in people with HIV. Study at large: Specimens dating back about a decade before the 2015 immediate-ART recommendation are the oldest included.

Study findings and constraints: Repertoires in HIV (unlike those of controls) had narrower CDR3 length ranges.

Survey-level immunoSEQ v3.0 assays were run. Clones were read by immunoSEQ multiplex PCR, and TCRdb kept only the in-frame ones, dropping some. The data contain 20,000 to 30,000 clones, just over 85% of them singletons. V lost 6 bases, J lost 7 bases, and 18 bases lay in between. The CDR3 has 14 amino acids. Germline lookup yields CDR1 MNHEY and CDR2 SVGAGI. Specimen: unsorted PBMCs, collected 1.2 years after starting antiretroviral therapy. This TCR came from a man between 45 and 60 years old with HIV. This rearrangement joins TRBV6-5 to TRBJ1-2, with a possible D match to TRBD1 (6 bases). CDR3 sequence (DNA): TGTGCCAGCAGCAAACAGGGAGGAACGTTTGGCTACACCTTC. This gives the protein CASSKQGGTFGYTF.